The 20 T cell receptor beta chains reported below all come from one sample, sequenced in a study of blood T cells in healthy people across ages. PCR was performed a second time for roughly 7 to 12 cycles using a sample-barcoded 5' primer and a J-beta primer mix. TCRdb reanalysed the 5' RACE reads using MiXCR and keeps one entry per CDR3 protein. The sample comprises approximately 1.5 million distinct CDR3 sequences, under 55% of which are singletons, and approximately 4% rests with the top ten. The sample was blood. The source of these receptors is a woman in her late teens or twenties in good health.

CDR3 sequence reads: CASSSGHRFTDTQYF. The CDR3 DNA reads as TGTGCCAGCAGCTCGGGACACCGTTTCACAGATACGCAGTATTTT. The chain joins TRBV7-8 to TRBJ2-3; D may be TRBD1 (6 bases). The CDR3 has 15 residues. V was trimmed by 4 bases and J by 2 bases, leaving 13 bases between them. Germline V gene lookup returns CDR1 SGHVS and CDR2 FQNEAQ.

The rearrangement links TRBV25-1 to TRBJ1-6, with TRBD1 identical over 8 bases. Trimming removed 7 bases from V and 4 bases from J; junction bases left unmatched: 3. The germline V gene encodes CDR1 MGHDK and CDR2 SYGVNS. The CDR3 is 14 amino acids. CDR3 region: CASIGQGYNSPLHF. The CDR3 region has the DNA TGTGCCAGCATTGGACAGGGTTATAATTCACCCCTCCACTTT.

This clonotype was seen more than once but under ten times. The gene calls are TRBV15 and TRBJ1-5; D ambiguous. The V end was cut by 2 bases, the J end by 0 bases, with 8 bases between. CDR3 size: 15 residues. Germline lookup yields CDR1 LNHNV and CDR2 YYDKDF (reference sequence). CDR3 nucleotide sequence: TGTGCCACCAGCAGACCGGGTCTTAGCAATCAGCCCCAGCATTTT. It is translated as CATSRPGLSNQPQHF.

This clonotype was detected a few times. One base away lies a much larger clone, so this may be a sequencing read error. The genes are TRBV6-1 and TRBJ1-1; D not resolved. This CDR3 region has 12 residues. Germline V gene data show CDR1 as MNHNS and CDR2 as SASEGT. The V end lost 6 bases, the J end lost 0 bases, and 5 bases lay between the germline ends. DNA of the CDR3: TGTGCCAGCAGATTAATGAACACTGAAGCTTTCTTT. This encodes CASRLMNTEAFF.

The gene calls are TRBV15 and TRBJ1-4; D unclear. Germline V gene data show CDR1 as LNHNV and CDR2 as YYDKDF (reference sequence). The CDR3 sequence is 11 residues long. The V end was cut by 1 base, the J end by 8 bases, with 2 bases between. DNA for the CDR3: TGTGCCACCAGCAGAGGGGAAAAACTGTTTTTT. Translating it yields CATSRGEKLFF. Full variable domain (missing parts from reference TRBV15 and TRBJ1-4): DAMVIQNPRYQVTQFGKPVTLSCSQTLNHNVMYWYQQKSSQAPKLLFHYYDKDFNNEADTPDNFQSRRPNTSFCFLDIRSPGLGDTAMYLCATSRGEKLFFGSGTQLSVL.

This clonotype was seen a few times. The gene calls are TRBV5-1 and TRBJ2-6; D not resolved. The CDR3 covers 17 residues. V gave up 3 bases and J gave up 0 bases, with 13 bases separating them. The germline V gene has CDR1 SGHRS and CDR2 YFSETQ. CDR3 protein: CASSYRTFSSGANVLTF. CDR3 DNA: TGCGCCAGCAGCTATCGGACCTTCAGCTCTGGGGCCAACGTCCTGACTTTC.

This clonotype was seen only a few times. The germline gene is not matched at one end of the junction; a read error may be the cause. V usage is TRBV7-7 and J usage is TRBJ2-7; TRBD2 is a possible D gene (7 bases). Looked up from germline, CDR1 is SSHAT and CDR2 is FNYEAQ (reference sequence). This CDR3 spans 13 amino acids. The CDR3 DNA reads as TGTGCTAGCAGAGGGGACTTGCGGGGGCCGCGGTACTTC. Translated: CASRGDLRGPRYF.

CDR3 sequence (DNA): TGCAGCGTCCCGGACGGCTATGGCTACACCTTC. Amino acid sequence: CSVPDGYGYTF. The J gene is TRBJ1-2, the V gene TRBV29-1; D remains unclear. V lost 6 bases and J lost 4, with 9 bases in between. Germline V gene sequence: CDR1 SQVTM, CDR2 ANQGSEA. This CDR3 is 11 amino acids long. Full variable domain (remainder filled in from reference TRBV29-1 and TRBJ1-2): SAVISQKPSRDICQRGTSLTIQCQVDSQVTMMFWYRQQPGQSLTLIATANQGSEATYESGFVIDKFPISRPNLTFSTLTVSNMSPEDSSIYLCSVPDGYGYTFGSGTRLTVV.

V usage is TRBV6-2 or TRBV6-3 and J usage is TRBJ2-3; 7 bases are a match to TRBD2. The J segment lost 5 bases and the V segment lost 5 bases, leaving 10 bases of the junction unmatched. The CDR3 loop spans 15 amino acids. Germline CDR1 and CDR2: MNHEY and SVGEGT. The CDR3 is CASSNRGLRLDTQYF. Written as DNA, the CDR3 is TGTGCCAGCAGTAACCGGGGACTACGACTAGATACGCAGTATTTT.

J is TRBJ2-4 and V is TRBV7-2; TRBD1 agrees at 9 bases. V trimming: 5 bases; J trimming: 13 bases; junction bases outside the gene matches: 15. The CDR3 consists of 15 residues. Germline CDR1 is SGHTA and CDR2 is FQGNSA. CDR3 bases: TGTGCCAGCAGCAAGCTTCGGGACAGGGCCCATGAGCAGTACTTC. Amino acids: CASSKLRDRAHEQYF. Filled out from reference TRBV7-2 and TRBJ2-4, the complete variable domain reads GAGVSQSPSNKVTEKGKDVELRCDPISGHTALYWYRQSLGQGLEFLIYFQGNSAPDKSGLPSDRFSAERTGGSVSTLTIQRTQQEDSAVYLCASSKLRDRAHEQYFGAGTRLSVL.

This clonotype was detected only a few times. This chain joins TRBV7-2 and TRBJ2-1, with TRBD1 matching over 7 bases. Per the germline V gene, CDR1 is SGHTA and CDR2 is FQGNSA. Trimming removed 5 bases from V and 0 bases from J; junction bases left unmatched: 7. CDR3 size: 16 residues. The CDR3: CASSMTGPSSYNEQFF. The CDR3 DNA reads TGTGCCAGCAGCATGACAGGGCCCAGCTCCTACAATGAGCAGTTCTTC.

V gene TRBV10-3 combines with J gene TRBJ2-1, with TRBD1 as a possible D gene (6 bases). V shed 4 bases and J shed 15 bases, with 25 bases lying between them. The germline gives CDR1 ENHRY, CDR2 SYGVKD. The CDR3 length is 15 residues. CDR3 sequence (DNA): TGTGCCATCAGTGCTAAGGACAGTCTGAACTCTGGGGTGTTCTTC. Encoded protein: CAISAKDSLNSGVFF.

The chain combines TRBV3-1 with TRBJ1-2; D remains unclear. V lost 1 base, J lost 8 bases, and 14 bases lay in between. The CDR3 runs to 14 residues. Germline values: CDR1 LGHDT, CDR2 YNNKEL (reference sequence). CDR3 DNA sequence: TGTGCCAGCAGCCAAGGCGGGCCACTCCGCGGCTACACCTTC. It yields the protein CASSQGGPLRGYTF.

The chain carries TRBV20-1 and TRBJ1-4, with TRBD1 as a possible D gene (5 bases). CDR1 DFQATT and CDR2 SNEGSKA come from the germline V gene (reference sequence). The germline V and J ends were trimmed by 0 bases and 7 bases, with 12 bases remaining between them. This CDR3 is built from 14 residues. The CDR3 sequence: CSARDLGAGEKLFF. CDR3 DNA: TGCAGTGCTAGAGATCTAGGGGCGGGTGAAAAACTGTTTTTT.

In regard to this clonotype: This may be a read error: a much more frequent sequence differs by one nucleotide. This rearrangement joins TRBV7-8 to TRBJ2-5, with D maybe TRBD2 (5 bases). The CDR3 sequence is 19 residues long. Germline V gene data show CDR1 as SGHVS and CDR2 as FQNEAQ. Trimming pared 3 bases from V and 11 bases from J, leaving 34 bases between. In DNA, the CDR3 is TGTGCCAGCAGCTTCGCTGTTAGCGCGAATCGGGTTACCTACAATGAGCAGTACTTC. It is translated as CASSFAVSANRVTYNEQYF. Combining the CDR3 with reference TRBV7-8 and TRBJ2-5 gives the whole variable domain GAGVSQSPRYKVAKRGQDVALRCDPISGHVSLFWYQQALGQGPEFLTYFQNEAQLDKSGLPSDRFFAERPEGSVSTLKIQRTQQEDSAVYLCASSFAVSANRVTYNEQYFGPGTRLLVL.

V is TRBV10-2 and J is TRBJ2-7; D gene unclear. Germline V lookup: CDR1 WSHSY, CDR2 SAAADI. V gave up 2 bases and J gave up 6 bases, with 17 bases separating them. The CDR3 has 15 residues. CDR3 nucleotide sequence: TGCGCCAGCAGTGAGGAGACTTCTGTAGTTTGCGAGCAGTACTTC. It translates to CASSEETSVVCEQYF.

This clonotype was seen a few times. The CDR3 DNA is TGTGCCAGCAGCTTACACCTTACAGGCTCAACTAATGAAAAACTGTTTTTT. Amino acids: CASSLHLTGSTNEKLFF. The V gene is TRBV7-6, the J gene TRBJ1-4, with a weak D call TRBD1 (5 bases). The germline V and J ends were trimmed by 2 bases and 0 bases, with 13 bases remaining between them. CDR3 length equals 17 residues. Germline CDR1 is SGHVS and CDR2 is FNYEAQ.

The V and J genes are TRBV9 and TRBJ2-5; D is possibly TRBD1 (6 bases). This CDR3 region has 15 residues. Per germline, CDR1 SGDLS and CDR2 YYNGEE. V was shortened by 2 bases and J by 2 bases, with 13 bases between the two germline ends. DNA of the CDR3: TGTGCCAGCAGCGTGGAAACAGGGCTACAAGAGACCCAGTACTTC. The encoded protein is CASSVETGLQETQYF.

This chain joins TRBV12-3 or TRBV12-4 and TRBJ2-5; D unresolved. Judging by the DNA end, TRBJ2-7 fits better; the J call may be wrong. The length of the CDR3 is 14 residues. CDR3 nucleotides: TGTGCCAGCAGTTCTGCAGAGCCCCCCTACGAGCAGTACTTC. Translating gives CASSSAEPPYEQYF.

The genes are TRBV12-3 or TRBV12-4 and TRBJ1-1; possibly TRBD1 for D (5 bases). Deletions cut 6 bases from V and 11 bases from J, with 16 bases between. The CDR3 is 12 amino acids. Written as DNA, the CDR3 is TGTGCCAGCAGGCCTGGGACCCCACAGGCTTTCTTT. Residues: CASRPGTPQAFF.